This T cell receptor (beta chain) was captured by sequencing in a study of T cell responses to AZD1222 COVID-19 vaccine (dated by TCRdb to the early 2020s). Regarding the complete study: Because spike-specific TCR depth and breadth did not differ between the two schedules, AZD1222 recipients who got a second dose at roughly 4 weeks were pooled with those who got a second dose at roughly 12 weeks. A total of just over 230 trial participants underwent TCR sequencing, of whom about 210 had received two doses of AZD1222 and roughly 26 had received two doses of the MenACWY control vaccine. Trial participants were enrolled by age into subgroups of 18-55, 56-69 and 70-plus years, and about 150, 27 and 61 TCR-sequenced participants, respectively, were included in these subgroups. Study-wide findings and limitations: In the small 56-69-year group, the increase in depth fell short of significance, most likely because of low power. Conclusions about previously exposed vaccinees are limited because only six or seven AZD1222 recipients were SARS-CoV-2 seropositive at baseline. The whole spike protein was spanned by vaccine-associated CD4 TCRs, and dominant responses were seen in regions 160-218 and 743-854. Spike-specific TCR breadth and depth rose significantly after two AZD1222 doses compared with day 0 and with MenACWY recipients. Participants were mostly white British and included more females than males, and it was suggested by the authors that clonal diversity may have been underestimated. No day 14 peak-response samples were available, so repertoires were characterized only after the peak T cell response. Reportedly, close to half of the unique spike-specific TCRs recognized epitopes lying outside the regions that are mutated in the B.1.351 and B.1.1.7 variants.

The time point label here, explained by the study, means: baseline before first vaccination. The vaccinee samples were drawn from two UK trials, COV001 and COV002, one of which was a single-blind randomized controlled phase 2/3 trial testing AZD1222 (ChAdOx1 nCoV-19) in healthy adults. For TCRbeta chain sequencing, PBMC samples were collected from trial participants at day 0 and at day 28 after the second dose. The germline V gene specifies SQVTM as CDR1 and ANQGSEA as CDR2. The CDR3 starts with the cysteine, ends with the phenylalanine, and has 14 residues. CDR3 DNA only is kept here, 42 bases in frame from base 1. Deletion took 2 bases off V and 3 bases off J, with a span of 13 bases between the germline ends. Notes on this clone: Its antigen target is currently unknown. Base qualities are not provided; no much larger clone lies one nucleotide away.

The CDR3 regions of human TCRbeta chains were analyzed by immunosequencing. Per the source publication's procedure: TCRs in the repertoires were matched against a reference library of SARS-CoV-2-specific TCRs that had been generated with the MIRA antigen-specificity platform. Breadth was defined as the fraction of unique TCRs that were SARS-CoV-2-associated, and depth was defined as the fraction of total T cells that were SARS-CoV-2-associated. Each spike-specific TCR was assigned to its reactive spike region and to a CD4 or CD8 class using the MIRA data. Log10-transformed breadth and depth values were compared by one-way ANOVA with Sidak's multiple comparisons tests. TCRdb retrieved this table from immuneACCESS and kept in-frame rearrangements only. Not all clones are present; in checked studies, unresolved V genes account for under half, and no reason is known for the remainder. V and J calls and clone size come straight from that table; D and trimming were deduced from the DNA. This sample comprises around 180,000 clones, around 90% of them detected only once. Less than 3% of the sample belongs to the ten largest clones.

This material consisted of peripheral blood, taken on day 0 of AZD1222 vaccination. Rearrangement joined TRBV29-1 to TRBJ1-1; TRBD1 is a possible D gene, resting on 5 matching bases. The clonotype originates from an adult in good health. The CDR3 reads as follows: CSVERGNSHTEAFF. The DNA sequence is as follows: TGCAGCGTTGAAAGGGGTAATTCCCACACTGAAGCTTTCTTT.